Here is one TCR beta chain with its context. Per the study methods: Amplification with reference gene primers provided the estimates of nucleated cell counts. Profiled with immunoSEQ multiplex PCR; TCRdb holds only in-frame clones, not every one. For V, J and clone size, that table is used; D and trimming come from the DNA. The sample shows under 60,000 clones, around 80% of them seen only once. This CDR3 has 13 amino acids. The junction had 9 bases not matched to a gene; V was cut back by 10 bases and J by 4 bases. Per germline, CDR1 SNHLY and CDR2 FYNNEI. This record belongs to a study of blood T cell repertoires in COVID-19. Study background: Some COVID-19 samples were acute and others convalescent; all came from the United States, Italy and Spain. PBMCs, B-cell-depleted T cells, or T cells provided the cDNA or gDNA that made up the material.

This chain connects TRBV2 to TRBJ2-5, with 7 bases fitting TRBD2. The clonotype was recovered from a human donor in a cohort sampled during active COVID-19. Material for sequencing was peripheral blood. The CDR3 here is CATKDGGGETQYF. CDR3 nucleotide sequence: TGTGCCACCAAAGATGGGGGGGGAGAGACCCAGTACTTC.